This T cell receptor (beta chain) originates from a study of human T cells and chemical hapten exposure. Time point of the sample: pre-sensitization, week 0. As to treatment: therapeutic diphenylcyclopropenone sensitization with weekly scalp DPC. This clonotype was seen at least ten times. Using its own MiXCR run on the RACE reads, TCRdb lists one record per CDR3 protein. The sample shows roughly 100,000 distinct CDR3 sequences, roughly 10% of them seen only once. The CDR3 totals 16 residues. Germline V lookup: CDR1 GTSNPN, CDR2 SVGIG (reference sequence). V lost 0 bases to trimming and J lost 5 bases; unmatched junction nucleotides: 10.

The source was whole blood, collected in connection with sensitization to the hapten diphenylcyclopropenone (DPC). This receptor was identified in a woman aged 55-75 years with alopecia areata. Some clones in this sample may be carry-over from other donors' samples. The J gene is TRBJ2-3, the V gene TRBV30; 8 nucleotides line up with TRBD2. The CDR3 loop is CAWSVGTGGPVDTQYF. The CDR3 bases are TGTGCCTGGAGTGTGGGGACGGGGGGGCCCGTAGATACGCAGTATTTT.